Listed below are T cell receptor beta chains from one sample, sequenced in a study of CD8+ T cells in alopecia areata. Clones were read by immunoSEQ multiplex PCR, and TCRdb kept only the in-frame ones, dropping some. The data hold over 100,000 clones, with 49% observed a single time. The sequencing used CD8+ T cells sorted from blood, collected at week 0. Receptors were obtained from a human donor with alopecia areata. CDR3s include the opening cysteine and the closing phenylalanine or tryptophan. Fields, in order: clone size, D gene, V gene, J gene, CDR3 DNA, CDR3 protein. A D gene is named only where the DNA matches it firmly. Some rows mark clone size as missing; the rest say once, few, many or name a class of expanded clone.

size: few
D: -
V: TRBV4-3
J: TRBJ2-1
DNA: TGCGCCAGCAGCCAAGATGGTAGCTCCTACAATGAGCAGTTCTTC
CDR3: CASSQDGSSYNEQFF

size: -
D: -
V: TRBV30
J: TRBJ2-1
DNA: TGTGCCTGGAGTCCCGGGGCCAATGAGCAGTTCTTC
CDR3: CAWSPGANEQFF

size: -
D: -
V: TRBV29-1
J: TRBJ2-5
DNA: TGCAGCGTTGGGAGGTTCCAAGAGACCCAGTACTTC
CDR3: CSVGRFQETQYF

size: -
D: -
V: TRBV27
J: TRBJ2-1
DNA: TGTGCCAGCAGTTTACGAGGGGTGGGACTCTACAATGAGCAGTTCTTC
CDR3: CASSLRGVGLYNEQFF

size: -
D: -
V: TRBV10-3
J: TRBJ2-7
DNA: TGTGCCATCAGTGAATCTCAGGTCTCCTACGAGCAGTACTTC
CDR3: CAISESQVSYEQYF

size: -
D: -
V: TRBV30
J: TRBJ1-2
DNA: TGTGCCTGGAGTGCCTATCAAAACTATGGCTACACCTTC
CDR3: CAWSAYQNYGYTF

size: many
D: TRBD1
V: TRBV7-9
J: TRBJ2-2
DNA: TGTGCCAGCAGAAAATGGGGACAGGGGGCAGCGAAGTACACCGGGGAGCTGTTTTTT
CDR3: CASRKWGQGAAKYTGELFF

size: -
D: TRBD1
V: TRBV4-3
J: TRBJ2-7
DNA: TGCGCCAGCAGCCAAGCTTCCGGACAGGGTAGATCAAACGAGCAGTACTTC
CDR3: CASSQASGQGRSNEQYF

size: -
D: -
V: TRBV6-5
J: TRBJ2-6
DNA: TGTGCCAGCAGTTACGAGTTCTCTGGGGCCAACGTCCTGACTTTC
CDR3: CASSYEFSGANVLTF

size: -
D: -
V: TRBV5-1
J: TRBJ2-1
DNA: TGCGCCAGCAGCTTCGAATCCCTGGAGGTTGAGCAGTTCTTC
CDR3: CASSFESLEVEQFF

size: -
D: -
V: TRBV25-1
J: TRBJ1-2
DNA: TGTGCCAGCAGTGTAGCTGAAGTGGGGGGCTACACCTTC
CDR3: CASSVAEVGGYTF

size: -
D: -
V: TRBV2
J: TRBJ2-3
DNA: TGTGCCAGCAGTGAATTCCAGGGATGGGGCACAGATACGCAGTATTTT
CDR3: CASSEFQGWGTDTQYF

size: -
D: -
V: TRBV30
J: TRBJ1-1
DNA: TGTGCCTGGACGCCCGCGAACACTGAAGCTTTCTTT
CDR3: CAWTPANTEAFF

size: -
D: -
V: TRBV7-9
J: TRBJ2-2
DNA: TGTGCCAGCAGCTTAAGTAACACCGGGGAGCTGTTTTTT
CDR3: CASSLSNTGELFF

size: -
D: TRBD1
V: TRBV9
J: TRBJ1-1
DNA: TGTGCCAGCAGCGCAACAGGGGGAAGGTACACTGAAGCTTTCTTT
CDR3: CASSATGGRYTEAFF

size: -
D: TRBD1
V: TRBV6-6
J: TRBJ1-6
DNA: TGTGCCAGCAGTTTCGGACAGGACGCCTATAATTCACCCCTCCACTTT
CDR3: CASSFGQDAYNSPLHF

size: -
D: TRBD2
V: TRBV6-5
J: TRBJ2-5
DNA: TGTGCCAGCACCCCACTAGCGGGGGGGGCCCAGTACTTC
CDR3: CASTPLAGGAQYF

size: -
D: -
V: TRBV13
J: TRBJ2-2
DNA: TGTGCCAGCAGCCTGGACCGTAACACCGGGGAGCTGTTTTTT
CDR3: CASSLDRNTGELFF

size: many
D: TRBD1
V: TRBV29-1
J: TRBJ2-7
DNA: TGCAGCGTTGGACAGGGGGAGGATGGCGAGCAGTACTTC
CDR3: CSVGQGEDGEQYF

size: -
D: TRBD1
V: TRBV29-1
J: TRBJ2-7
DNA: TGCAGCGTTGAATTCCGGGACAGGGAGGATTACGAGCAGTACTTC
CDR3: CSVEFRDREDYEQYF

size: -
D: TRBD2
V: TRBV30
J: TRBJ2-5
DNA: TGTGCCTGGAATTCTCTAGCGGGGGTGCTGGACTTC
CDR3: CAWNSLAGVLDF

size: -
D: -
V: TRBV14
J: TRBJ2-2
DNA: TGTGCCAGCAGCCAACTAGCTCCGAACACCGGGGAGCTGTTTTTT
CDR3: CASSQLAPNTGELFF

size: -
D: -
V: TRBV30
J: TRBJ2-7
DNA: TGTGCCTGGAGTGTACAGGACTCCTACGAGCAGTACTTC
CDR3: CAWSVQDSYEQYF

size: -
D: -
V: TRBV4-2
J: TRBJ2-5
DNA: TGTGCCAGCAGCCCATTGGGGAAGGAGACCCAGTACTTC
CDR3: CASSPLGKETQYF

size: -
D: -
V: TRBV29-1
J: TRBJ2-7
DNA: TGCAGCGTTGAAGTGGGGGAAGACGAGCAGTACTTC
CDR3: CSVEVGEDEQYF